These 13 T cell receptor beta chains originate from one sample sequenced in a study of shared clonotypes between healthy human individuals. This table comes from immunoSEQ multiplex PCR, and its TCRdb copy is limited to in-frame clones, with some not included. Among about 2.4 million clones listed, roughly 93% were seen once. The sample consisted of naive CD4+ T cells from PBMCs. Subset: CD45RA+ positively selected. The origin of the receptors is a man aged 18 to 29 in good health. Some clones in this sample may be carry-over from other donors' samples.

CDR3 nucleotide sequence: TGTGCCAGCAGTCAAAGGGACTCACTGAACAATGAGCAGTTCTTC. Its translation is CASSQRDSLNNEQFF. V gene TRBV2 combines with J gene TRBJ2-1; tentative D call: TRBD2 (6 bases). CDR1 SNHLY and CDR2 FYNNEI come from the germline V gene. The CDR3 consists of 15 residues. The ends were cut back, 5 bases at V and 5 bases at J, with 16 bases in the middle.

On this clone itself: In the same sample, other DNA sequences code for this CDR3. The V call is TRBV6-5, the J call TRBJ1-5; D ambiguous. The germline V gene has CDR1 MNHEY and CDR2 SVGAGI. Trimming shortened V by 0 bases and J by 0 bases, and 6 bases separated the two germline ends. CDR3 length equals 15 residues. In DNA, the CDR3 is TGTGCCAGCAGTTACTCGTGGGGTAGCAATCAGCCCCAGCATTTT. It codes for CASSYSWGSNQPQHF.

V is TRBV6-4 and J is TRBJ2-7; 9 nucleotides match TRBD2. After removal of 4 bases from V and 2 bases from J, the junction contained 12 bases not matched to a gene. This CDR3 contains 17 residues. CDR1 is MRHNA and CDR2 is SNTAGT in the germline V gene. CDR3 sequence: CASSAMGLAGLTYEQYF. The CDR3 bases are TGTGCCAGCAGTGCTATGGGTCTAGCGGGACTCACCTACGAGCAGTACTTC.

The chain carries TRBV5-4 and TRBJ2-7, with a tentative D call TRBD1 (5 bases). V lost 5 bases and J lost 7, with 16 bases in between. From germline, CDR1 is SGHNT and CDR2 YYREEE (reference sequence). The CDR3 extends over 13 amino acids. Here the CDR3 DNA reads TGTGCCAGCAGACCCCAACAGGTGGAGGAGCAGTACTTC. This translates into CASRPQQVEEQYF.

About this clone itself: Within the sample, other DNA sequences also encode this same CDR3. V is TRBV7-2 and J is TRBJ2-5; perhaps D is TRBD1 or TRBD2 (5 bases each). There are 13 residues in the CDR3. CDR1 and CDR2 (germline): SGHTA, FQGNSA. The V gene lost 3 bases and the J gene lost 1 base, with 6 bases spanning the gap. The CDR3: CASSFGTQETQYF. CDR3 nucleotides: TGTGCCAGCAGCTTCGGGACCCAAGAGACCCAGTACTTC.

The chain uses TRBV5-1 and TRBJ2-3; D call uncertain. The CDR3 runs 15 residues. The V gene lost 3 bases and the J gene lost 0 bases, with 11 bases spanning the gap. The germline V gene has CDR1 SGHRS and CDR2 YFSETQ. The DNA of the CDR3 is TGCGCCAGCAGCTCCCGGCTAGGGAGCACAGATACGCAGTATTTT. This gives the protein CASSSRLGSTDTQYF.

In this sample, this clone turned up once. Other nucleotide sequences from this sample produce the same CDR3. The DNA for the CDR3 is TGCGCCAGCAGCTTGGCAGCTAGCGGGAGCACAGATACGCAGTATTTT. Residues: CASSLAASGSTDTQYF. V and J are TRBV5-1 and TRBJ2-3; the match to TRBD2 covers 8 bases. With 0 bases clipped from V and 0 bases from J, the junction kept 3 bases outside the gene matches. Per the germline V gene, CDR1 is SGHRS and CDR2 is YFSETQ. The CDR3 length is 16 residues.

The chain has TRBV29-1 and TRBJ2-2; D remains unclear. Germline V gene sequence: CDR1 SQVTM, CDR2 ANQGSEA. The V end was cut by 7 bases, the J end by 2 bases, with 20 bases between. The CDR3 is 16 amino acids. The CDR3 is CSAKSRSRSNTGELFF. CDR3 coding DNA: TGCAGCGCCAAATCGAGGAGCCGGAGTAACACCGGGGAGCTGTTTTTT.

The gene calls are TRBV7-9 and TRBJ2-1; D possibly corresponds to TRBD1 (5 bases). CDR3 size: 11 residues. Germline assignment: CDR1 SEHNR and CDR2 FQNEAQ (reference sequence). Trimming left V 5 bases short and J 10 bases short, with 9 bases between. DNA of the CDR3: TGTGCCAGCAGCCGTCCAGGGGAGCAGTTCTTC. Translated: CASSRPGEQFF.

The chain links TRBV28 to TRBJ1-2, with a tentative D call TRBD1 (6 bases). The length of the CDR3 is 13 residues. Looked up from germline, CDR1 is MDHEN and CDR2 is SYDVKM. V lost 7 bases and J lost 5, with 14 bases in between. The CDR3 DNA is TGTGCCAGCAAACAGGGCCAACTATATGGCTACACCTTC. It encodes CASKQGQLYGYTF.

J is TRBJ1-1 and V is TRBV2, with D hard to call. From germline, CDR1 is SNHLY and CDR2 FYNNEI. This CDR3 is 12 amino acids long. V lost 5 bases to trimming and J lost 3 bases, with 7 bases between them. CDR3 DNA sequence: TGTGCCAGCAGTTACAGTGACACTGAAGCTTTCTTT. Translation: CASSYSDTEAFF.

The CDR3 DNA follows: TGTGCCAGCAGCTTAGCCAGGGGGCCCCGTCAGCCCCAGCATTTT. Protein: CASSLARGPRQPQHF. The gene calls are TRBV7-8 and TRBJ1-5, with TRBD1 matching 8 bases. Germline assignment: CDR1 SGHVS and CDR2 FQNEAQ. CDR3 length: 15 residues. V was clipped by 0 bases and J by 6 bases; unmatched bases: 4.

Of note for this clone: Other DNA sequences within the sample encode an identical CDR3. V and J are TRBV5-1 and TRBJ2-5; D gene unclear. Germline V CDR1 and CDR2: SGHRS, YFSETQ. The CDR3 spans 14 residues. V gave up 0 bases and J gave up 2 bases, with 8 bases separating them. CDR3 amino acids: CASSLGVGQETQYF. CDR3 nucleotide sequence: TGCGCCAGCAGCTTGGGGGTGGGACAAGAGACCCAGTACTTC.